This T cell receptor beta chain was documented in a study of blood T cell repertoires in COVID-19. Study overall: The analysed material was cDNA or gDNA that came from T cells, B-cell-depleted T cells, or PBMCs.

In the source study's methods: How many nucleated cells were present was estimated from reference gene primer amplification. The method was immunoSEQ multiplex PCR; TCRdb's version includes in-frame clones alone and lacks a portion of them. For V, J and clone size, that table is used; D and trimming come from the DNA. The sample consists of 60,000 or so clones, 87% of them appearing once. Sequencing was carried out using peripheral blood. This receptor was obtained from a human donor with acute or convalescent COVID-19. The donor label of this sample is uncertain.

The CDR3: CSVHYGTSNTGELFF. CDR3 coding DNA: TGCAGCGTTCACTACGGGACTTCTAACACCGGGGAGCTGTTTTTT. The J gene is TRBJ2-2, the V gene TRBV29-1, with D possibly being TRBD2 (6 bases). In germline, CDR1 is SQVTM, CDR2 ANQGSEA. The V and J ends lost 5 bases and 2 bases respectively, with 15 bases between them. This CDR3 is built from 15 residues.